The 25 T cell receptor beta chains presented below share a single source sample, sequenced in a study of T cell changes during pregnancy in multiple sclerosis. The method was immunoSEQ multiplex PCR; TCRdb's version includes in-frame clones alone and lacks a portion of them. The sample carries under 95,000 clones, about 93% recorded once. The sample consisted of peripheral blood, taken in the second trimester of pregnancy. The source of these receptors is a female donor in good health, enrolled as a control in a pregnancy study.

The chain has TRBV28 and TRBJ2-5; D may be TRBD1 (6 bases). Trimming removed 7 bases from V and 3 bases from J, with 21 bases in between. Germline V gives CDR1 MDHEN, CDR2 SYDVKM. The CDR3 is 16 residues long. The CDR3 loop reads CASKLGTSAPKETQYF. The CDR3 DNA follows: TGTGCCAGCAAGTTAGGGACATCCGCCCCAAAAGAGACCCAGTACTTC.

The genes are TRBV7-2 and TRBJ2-3; D gene unclear. V was shortened by 4 bases and J by 6 bases, with 5 bases between the two germline ends. CDR1 and CDR2 from the germline V gene are SGHTA and FQGNSA. The CDR3 loop spans 11 amino acids. CDR3 in amino acids: CASSSRDTQYF. The DNA of the CDR3 is TGTGCCAGCAGCTCCAGGGATACGCAGTATTTT.

This clone was seen once. The chain recombines TRBV27 with TRBJ2-1; D gene ambiguous. Germline assignment: CDR1 MNHEY and CDR2 SMNVEV (reference sequence). This CDR3 spans 14 amino acids. The V end was cut by 6 bases, the J end by 6 bases, with 15 bases between. The DNA for the CDR3 is TGTGCCAGCAGCTCCCTGGGTCGGAGCAATGAGCAGTTCTTC. Translating gives CASSSLGRSNEQFF.

The V call is TRBV2, the J call TRBJ2-1; TRBD2 agrees at 7 bases. Germline V gene data show CDR1 as SNHLY and CDR2 as FYNNEI. This CDR3 region has 14 residues. V dropped 4 bases and J dropped 4; count of bases not matched to a gene: 4. The CDR3 is CASSAQRDYNEQFF. The CDR3 coding sequence is TGTGCCAGCAGTGCACAGCGGGATTACAATGAGCAGTTCTTC.

This chain links TRBV28 with TRBJ2-2; no definite D call. From germline, CDR1 is MDHEN and CDR2 SYDVKM. Trimming pared 7 bases from V and 7 bases from J, leaving 7 bases between. There are 11 residues in the CDR3. The CDR3 DNA is TGTGCCAGCACCGTAAACGGGGAGCTGTTTTTT. Encoded protein: CASTVNGELFF.

The V and J genes are TRBV28 and TRBJ2-7; D might be TRBD2 (6 bases). The CDR3 totals 13 residues. In germline, CDR1 is MDHEN, CDR2 SYDVKM. V was clipped by 7 bases and J by 3 bases, with 13 bases between them. CDR3 in DNA: TGTGCCAGCAAAAATGGGGGGTTCTACGAGCAGTACTTC. It is translated as CASKNGGFYEQYF. Full variable domain (outside the CDR3, taken from reference TRBV28 and TRBJ2-7): DVKVTQSSRYLVKRTGEKVFLECVQDMDHENMFWYRQDPGLGLRLIYFSYDVKMKEKGDIPEGYSVSREKKERFSLILESASTNQTSMYLCASKNGGFYEQYFGPGTRLTVT.

This clone appeared a few times. The chain employs TRBV7-9 and TRBJ1-1, with D hard to call. Trimming removed 5 bases at V and 5 bases at J, with 9 bases between. This CDR3 spans 12 amino acids. CDR1 and CDR2 (germline): SEHNR, FQNEAQ (reference sequence). CDR3 in amino acids: CASSHASTEAFF. In DNA form, the CDR3 reads TGTGCCAGCAGCCATGCGAGTACTGAAGCTTTCTTT.

This clone was seen only a few times. The chain links TRBV28 to TRBJ2-7; maybe TRBD2 (6 bases). This CDR3 is 15 amino acids long. The germline gives CDR1 MDHEN, CDR2 SYDVKM. The V gene lost 6 bases and the J gene lost 2 bases, with 17 bases spanning the gap. CDR3 nucleotide sequence: TGTGCCAGCAGGGGGGGTGGGGCGACGACCTACGAGCAGTACTTC. Its translation is CASRGGGATTYEQYF.

The rearrangement uses TRBV28 and TRBJ1-2; TRBD1 agrees at 9 bases. This CDR3 region has 12 residues. Trimming cost V 10 bases and J 4 bases; bases outside gene matches: 4. Looked up from germline, CDR1 is MDHEN and CDR2 is SYDVKM. In DNA, the CDR3 is TGTGCCATCCAGGGACAGGGCTATGGCTACACCTTC. Its protein is CAIQGQGYGYTF.

The gene calls are TRBV29-1 and TRBJ2-5, with 7 bases that match TRBD2. The CDR3 is 16 amino acids. Per the germline V gene, CDR1 is SQVTM and CDR2 is ANQGSEA. The ends lost 0 bases at V and 5 bases at J; junction bases unmatched: 12. The CDR3 region is CSVEDREEAYGETQYF. The CDR3 nucleotides are TGCAGCGTTGAAGATCGGGAGGAGGCTTACGGGGAGACCCAGTACTTC. The whole variable domain, filled in from reference TRBV29-1 and TRBJ2-5, reads SAVISQKPSRDICQRGTSLTIQCQVDSQVTMMFWYRQQPGQSLTLIATANQGSEATYESGFVIDKFPISRPNLTFSTLTVSNMSPEDSSIYLCSVEDREEAYGETQYFGPGTRLLVL.

In this sample, this clone turned up once. The chain carries TRBV10-3 and TRBJ1-2; the match to TRBD1 covers 7 bases. The germline V gene has CDR1 ENHRY and CDR2 SYGVKD. The CDR3 covers 15 residues. The V and J ends lost 7 bases and 3 bases, in that order; junction bases with no gene match: 11. CDR3 sequence: CAITEGPDRDYGYTF. The CDR3 DNA follows: TGTGCCATCACCGAGGGTCCCGACAGGGACTATGGCTACACCTTC.

V is TRBV4-1 and J is TRBJ1-4; a weak D match, TRBD1 (6 bases). The V gene's germline CDR1 is MGHRA and CDR2 YSYEKL. The CDR3 is 16 amino acids. V lost 3 bases to trimming and J lost 4 bases, with 15 bases between them. CDR3: CASSHPGQKNNEKLFF. The CDR3, as DNA: TGCGCCAGCAGCCACCCCGGACAGAAAAATAATGAAAAACTGTTTTTT.

CDR3 sequence: CASSYPAGETQYF. CDR3 sequence (DNA): TGTGCCAGCAGCTACCCGGCCGGGGAGACCCAGTACTTC. The chain recombines TRBV7-8 with TRBJ2-5, with unresolved D. V lost 4 bases and J lost 5, with 11 bases in between. This CDR3 has 13 amino acids. Germline CDR1 reads SGHVS; CDR2 reads FQNEAQ.

This clone was observed once. The rearrangement joins TRBV9 to TRBJ1-4, with a tentative D call TRBD1 (5 bases). This CDR3 contains 14 residues. The germline V gene has CDR1 SGDLS and CDR2 YYNGEE. V dropped 0 bases and J dropped 7 bases, with 10 bases sitting between them. CDR3 coding DNA: TGTGCCAGCAGCGTAGAGGGGAGGGGTGAAAAACTGTTTTTT. Translating it yields CASSVEGRGEKLFF. Combining the CDR3 with reference TRBV9 and TRBJ1-4 gives the whole variable domain DSGVTQTPKHLITATGQRVTLRCSPRSGDLSVYWYQQSLDQGLQFLIQYYNGEERAKGNILERFSAQQFPDLHSELNLSSLELGDSALYFCASSVEGRGEKLFFGSGTQLSVL.

The rearrangement joins TRBV10-3 to TRBJ2-1, with a weak D call TRBD2 (6 bases). The V gene lost 0 bases and the J gene lost 2 bases, with 11 bases spanning the gap. Germline CDR1 ENHRY, CDR2 SYGVKD. This CDR3 comprises 16 residues. The chain's CDR3 is CAISESGTVTYNEQFF. The CDR3 DNA follows: TGTGCCATCAGTGAGTCGGGGACTGTAACCTACAATGAGCAGTTCTTC.

CDR3 sequence reads: CAISEGTSGGAYNEQFF. The DNA of the CDR3 is TGTGCCATCAGTGAGGGGACTAGCGGGGGGGCCTACAATGAGCAGTTCTTC. This rearrangement joins TRBV10-3 to TRBJ2-1; 16 bases line up with TRBD2. Germline CDR1 and CDR2: ENHRY and SYGVKD. V shed 2 bases, J shed 2 bases, and the junction held 0 bases outside the gene matches. The CDR3 is 17 amino acids.

The chain couples TRBV6-6 to TRBJ1-1; 8 bases map to TRBD1. J was trimmed by 1 base and V by 2 bases; bases with no gene match: 3. The CDR3 totals 15 residues. Germline V gene lookup returns CDR1 MNHNY and CDR2 SVGAGI (reference sequence). CDR3 bases: TGTGCCAGCAGTTACACCGGACAGGGGAACACTGAAGCTTTCTTT. Protein: CASSYTGQGNTEAFF.

The V and J genes are TRBV2 and TRBJ2-3, with 11 bases lining up with TRBD1. The CDR3 is 18 amino acids. The junction had 8 bases not matched to a gene; V was cut back by 3 bases and J by 0 bases. CDR1 and CDR2 (germline): SNHLY, FYNNEI. DNA of the CDR3: TGTGCCAGCAGTGAGGGGACAGGGGGAATCCCTAGCACAGATACGCAGTATTTT. It yields the protein CASSEGTGGIPSTDTQYF.

J is TRBJ2-7 and V is TRBV13; 9 positions agree with TRBD1. Germline-derived CDR1 and CDR2 are PRHDT and FYEKMQ (reference sequence). J gave up 7 bases and V 3 bases, and 13 bases lay outside the gene matches. This CDR3 region has 16 residues. The CDR3 spells CASSFYTGTGSREQYF. The CDR3 coding sequence is TGTGCCAGCAGCTTCTACACCGGGACAGGGTCAAGGGAGCAGTACTTC.

The chain couples TRBV21-1 to TRBJ2-3; the DNA was not used to check the table's D call, TRBD1. TRBV21-1 is flagged as a pseudogene. The CDR3 has 18 amino acids. CDR3 protein: CASSKGNPGQGNTDTQYF. CDR3 nucleotides: TGTGCCAGCAGCAAAGGAAACCCGGGACAGGGGAACACAGATACGCAGTATTTT.

The genes are TRBV19 and TRBJ2-3; 9 bases agree with TRBD2. This CDR3 has 15 residues. Germline V CDR1 and CDR2: LNHDA, SQIVND (reference sequence). V trimming: 5 bases; J trimming: 4 bases; junction bases outside the gene matches: 7. The CDR3 reads CASSPLGLASDTQYF. In nucleotides, the CDR3 is TGTGCCAGTAGTCCCCTGGGACTAGCCTCAGATACGCAGTATTTT.

This sequence joins TRBV2 and TRBJ2-5, with TRBD2 matching over 7 bases. Germline V CDR1 and CDR2: SNHLY, FYNNEI. The CDR3 is 14 amino acids. Trimming at V came to 6 bases and at J to 4 bases, leaving 8 bases not matched to a gene. The DNA for the CDR3 is TGTGCCAGCAGCGCCTCCGGCGGGAGAGAGACCCAGTACTTC. It is translated as CASSASGGRETQYF.

V gene TRBV18 combines with J gene TRBJ2-2; 9 bases are shared with TRBD2. The CDR3 length is 16 residues. The ends lost 3 bases at V and 5 bases at J; junction bases unmatched: 7. CDR1 and CDR2 (germline): KGHSH, LQKENI. In DNA form, the CDR3 reads TGTGCCAGCTCACCCCGTAGCGGGAGAGTTACCGGGGAGCTGTTTTTT. Encoded protein: CASSPRSGRVTGELFF.

The genes are TRBV7-9 and TRBJ2-1; D unclear. This CDR3 has 15 amino acids. Looked up from germline, CDR1 is SEHNR and CDR2 is FQNEAQ (reference sequence). V lost 5 bases and J 0 bases, leaving 11 bases between the germline ends. CDR3 in DNA: TGTGCCAGCAGCCCTTCCCATAGCTCCTACAATGAGCAGTTCTTC. This encodes CASSPSHSSYNEQFF.

The J gene is TRBJ1-3, the V gene TRBV6-5; 7 bases map to TRBD1. Germline V gene sequence: CDR1 MNHEY, CDR2 SVGAGI. V gave up 4 bases and J gave up 0 bases; unmatched junction bases: 3. The CDR3 is made up of 15 amino acids. For the CDR3, the DNA is TGTGCCAGCAGTTTCACAGGGGACTCTGGAAACACCATATATTTT. This gives the protein CASSFTGDSGNTIYF.